The 26 T cell receptor beta chains below were found in one sample sequenced in a study of cytomegalovirus exposure and HLA in healthy donors. Use of 60 Vbeta and 13 Jbeta primers characterized the PCR. TCRdb keeps only in-frame clones here, not all; method: immunoSEQ multiplex PCR. Of approximately 150,000 clones in the sample, more than 80% are singletons; the top ten hold 13%. Sequences were obtained from PBMCs. The receptors originated from a woman between 50 and 59 years old in good health and CMV-seronegative.

The chain employs TRBV5-1 and TRBJ2-7; tentatively, D is TRBD2 (5 bases). Deletions cut 3 bases from V and 5 bases from J, with 15 bases between. There are 14 residues in the CDR3. Germline CDR1 and CDR2: SGHRS and YFSETQ. The CDR3 region is CASSSTDSLDEQYF. CDR3 DNA: TGCGCCAGCAGCTCTACGGACTCCCTAGACGAGCAGTACTTC.

This rearrangement joins TRBV9 to TRBJ2-7; 13 positions agree with TRBD2. CDR3 length equals 14 residues. V trimming: 3 bases; J trimming: 5 bases; junction bases outside the gene matches: 2. Germline V lookup: CDR1 SGDLS, CDR2 YYNGEE. Here the CDR3 DNA reads TGTGCCAGCAGCGGGACTAGCGGGAGCCACGAGCAGTACTTC. This gives the protein CASSGTSGSHEQYF.

The chain links TRBV19 to TRBJ1-5; 8 bases fit TRBD1. Germline lookup yields CDR1 LNHDA and CDR2 SQIVND (reference sequence). The CDR3 loop spans 17 amino acids. V was clipped by 7 bases and J by 0 bases; unmatched bases: 11. The CDR3 reads CASTPEDRVVSNQPQHF. The CDR3 DNA reads TGTGCCAGTACCCCTGAGGACAGGGTCGTTAGCAATCAGCCCCAGCATTTT.

V usage is TRBV13 and J usage is TRBJ2-7; 7 nucleotides agree with TRBD1. Per the germline V gene, CDR1 is PRHDT and CDR2 is FYEKMQ (reference sequence). The CDR3 spans 14 residues. J was trimmed by 3 bases and V by 6 bases; bases with no gene match: 8. In DNA form, the CDR3 reads TGTGCCAGCAGTTCCGGGACAGATCTCTACGAGCAGTACTTC. It encodes CASSSGTDLYEQYF. The variable domain in full, completed from reference TRBV13 and TRBJ2-7, reads AAGVIQSPRHLIKEKRETATLKCYPIPRHDTVYWYQQGPGQDPQFLISFYEKMQSDKGSIPDRFSAQQFSDYHSELNMSSLELGDSALYFCASSSGTDLYEQYFGPGTRLTVT.

The CDR3 coding sequence is TGTGCCAGTAGTATGGCGCGGGAAACGGAAGCTTTCTTT. Protein: CASSMARETEAFF. The genes are TRBV19 and TRBJ1-1; D remains unclear. This CDR3 spans 13 amino acids. Trimming left V 3 bases short and J 8 bases short, with 13 bases between. CDR1 and CDR2 from the germline V gene are LNHDA and SQIVND (reference sequence).

The CDR3 spells CASSLSGRGNTGELFF. The CDR3 bases are TGTGCCAGCAGCTTATCGGGCAGGGGGAACACCGGGGAGCTGTTTTTT. This chain links TRBV7-2 with TRBJ2-2, with D perhaps TRBD1 (6 bases). CDR3 length equals 16 residues. V lost 2 bases, J lost 1 base, and 11 bases lay in between. Germline values: CDR1 SGHTA, CDR2 FQGNSA.

This chain uses TRBV9 with TRBJ2-7; 11 bases agree with TRBD2. V gave up 0 bases and J gave up 6 bases; unmatched junction bases: 5. The CDR3 consists of 15 residues. Looked up from germline, CDR1 is SGDLS and CDR2 is YYNGEE. The CDR3 DNA reads TGTGCCAGCAGCGTAGGACTAGCGGGATTGGGCGAGCAGTACTTC. This encodes CASSVGLAGLGEQYF.

This sequence joins TRBV19 and TRBJ1-1; perhaps TRBD1 as D (5 bases). Looked up from germline, CDR1 is LNHDA and CDR2 is SQIVND (reference sequence). This CDR3 region has 14 residues. V shed 7 bases and J shed 4 bases, with 16 bases lying between them. The CDR3: CASTLGRGRTEAFF. The DNA of the CDR3 is TGTGCCAGTACCCTAGGGAGGGGACGCACTGAAGCTTTCTTT.

The CDR3 region is CASSFTGGKTDTQYF. CDR3 sequence (DNA): TGTGCCAGCAGCTTCACGGGGGGGAAGACAGATACGCAGTATTTT. The rearrangement uses TRBV13 and TRBJ2-3; 8 bases agree with TRBD2. CDR1 PRHDT and CDR2 FYEKMQ come from the germline V gene (reference sequence). V dropped 3 bases and J dropped 3; count of bases not matched to a gene: 5. CDR3 length equals 15 residues. Using reference TRBV13 and TRBJ2-3 for the parts outside the CDR3, the full variable domain is AAGVIQSPRHLIKEKRETATLKCYPIPRHDTVYWYQQGPGQDPQFLISFYEKMQSDKGSIPDRFSAQQFSDYHSELNMSSLELGDSALYFCASSFTGGKTDTQYFGPGTRLTVL.

V is TRBV14 and J is TRBJ2-3; TRBD2 aligns across 14 bases. CDR3 size: 16 residues. The ends lost 4 bases at V and 3 bases at J; junction bases unmatched: 3. Germline-derived CDR1 and CDR2 are SGHDN and FVKESK. CDR3 sequence: CASSPWTSGRTDTQYF. The DNA for the CDR3 is TGTGCCAGCAGCCCCTGGACTAGCGGGAGGACAGATACGCAGTATTTT.

This clone came up a few times. This chain uses TRBV7-8 with TRBJ2-7; D is perhaps TRBD2 (5 bases). Germline V lookup: CDR1 SGHVS, CDR2 FQNEAQ. The V gene lost 7 bases and the J gene lost 7 bases, with 17 bases spanning the gap. CDR3 length: 13 amino acids. CDR3 amino acids: CASTPSGWEEQYF. For the CDR3, the DNA is TGTGCCAGCACCCCAAGTGGGTGGGAGGAGCAGTACTTC.

This chain joins TRBV12-5 and TRBJ1-5, with D tentatively TRBD1 (6 bases). Germline V gene data show CDR1 as LGHNT and CDR2 as FRNRAP. The CDR3 is 17 amino acids. The V end was cut by 2 bases, the J end by 8 bases, with 22 bases between. CDR3 sequence (DNA): TGTGCTAGTGGTTTGACCCTGCTGGGGTCCAGGGGCAAGCCCCAGCATTTT. It specifies CASGLTLLGSRGKPQHF.

This chain uses TRBV4-3 with TRBJ2-3; 8 nucleotides match TRBD1. This CDR3 is built from 21 residues. The junction had 22 bases not matched to a gene; V was cut back by 0 bases and J by 5 bases. Germline values: CDR1 LGHNA, CDR2 YSLEER. DNA for the CDR3: TGCGCCAGCAGCCAAGAATTTTCAAGGACAGGGAGCTCCCGGGCGATAGATACGCAGTATTTT. Its protein is CASSQEFSRTGSSRAIDTQYF.

This clone has only a few counts. The rearrangement joins TRBV16 to TRBJ1-2, with D tentatively TRBD1 (6 bases). The CDR3 extends over 15 amino acids. Between the trimmed V and J ends, which lost 4 bases and 2 bases, there was a span of 14 bases. Germline values: CDR1 KGHSY, CDR2 FQNENV. The CDR3 region is CASSPLQGPNYGYTF. The DNA for the CDR3 is TGTGCCAGCAGCCCCCTCCAGGGGCCCAACTATGGCTACACCTTC.

This clone was found a few times. The V call is TRBV6-1, the J call TRBJ1-1, with 8 positions matching TRBD1. The ends lost 3 bases at V and 1 base at J; junction bases unmatched: 1. Germline V gene lookup returns CDR1 MNHNS and CDR2 SASEGT. The CDR3 totals 14 residues. The CDR3 DNA reads TGTGCCAGCAGTGAGACAGGGGCGAACACTGAAGCTTTCTTT. This codes for CASSETGANTEAFF.

This clone appeared a single time. This chain uses TRBV2 with TRBJ2-7; possibly TRBD1 for D (7 bases). V lost 7 bases and J 3 bases, leaving 13 bases between the germline ends. This CDR3 contains 13 residues. Germline V gene data show CDR1 as SNHLY and CDR2 as FYNNEI. CDR3 amino acids: CASMTGRHYEQYF. In DNA, the CDR3 is TGTGCCAGCATGACAGGGAGGCACTACGAGCAGTACTTC.

The V call is TRBV28, the J call TRBJ2-7; 9 positions match TRBD2. The germline V gene has CDR1 MDHEN and CDR2 SYDVKM. J gave up 0 bases and V 5 bases, and 5 bases lay outside the gene matches. The CDR3 runs to 15 residues. The CDR3 loop is CASSPSGAYSYEQYF. In DNA form, the CDR3 reads TGTGCCAGCAGTCCTAGCGGGGCGTACTCCTACGAGCAGTACTTC.

The chain combines TRBV19 with TRBJ1-1; D perhaps matches TRBD1 (5 bases). The V end was cut by 5 bases, the J end by 2 bases, with 18 bases between. There are 16 residues in the CDR3. CDR1 and CDR2 from the germline V gene are LNHDA and SQIVND (reference sequence). The CDR3 region has the DNA TGTGCCAGTAGTCCCCTCCAGGGTAGGGGAAACACTGAAGCTTTCTTT. Amino acids: CASSPLQGRGNTEAFF.

This clone was counted between two and nine times. The chain links TRBV28 to TRBJ1-2; no reliable D call. Per the germline V gene, CDR1 is MDHEN and CDR2 is SYDVKM. This CDR3 spans 13 amino acids. The V and J ends lost 8 bases and 8 bases respectively, with 18 bases between them. In DNA, the CDR3 is TGTGCCAGCGCCCCCCGGGTGGGCGGGGGCTACACCTTC. Its translation: CASAPRVGGGYTF.

J is TRBJ1-5 and V is TRBV12-5, with 9 bases identical to TRBD1. V lost 4 bases and J lost 1; bases outside the gene matches: 2. Germline CDR1 is LGHNT and CDR2 is FRNRAP. CDR3 size: 15 residues. CDR3 nucleotides: TGTGCTAGTGGTTCGGGACAGGGCAGCAATCAGCCCCAGCATTTT. This sequence encodes CASGSGQGSNQPQHF.

The chain has TRBV7-2 and TRBJ2-1, with 12 bases aligning to TRBD2. Germline CDR1 is SGHTA and CDR2 is FQGNSA. After removal of 5 bases from V and 7 bases from J, the junction contained 6 bases not matched to a gene. The CDR3 spans 15 residues. The CDR3 DNA follows: TGTGCCAGCAGCCCCCGGACTAGCGGGAAAAATGAGCAGTTCTTC. Amino acid sequence: CASSPRTSGKNEQFF. Full variable domain (missing parts from reference TRBV7-2 and TRBJ2-1): GAGVSQSPSNKVTEKGKDVELRCDPISGHTALYWYRQSLGQGLEFLIYFQGNSAPDKSGLPSDRFSAERTGGSVSTLTIQRTQQEDSAVYLCASSPRTSGKNEQFFGPGTRLTVL.

CDR3 bases: TGTGCCAGCAGTGATTCCCGGGGAACAGATACGCAGTATTTT. Translation: CASSDSRGTDTQYF. V gene TRBV25-1 combines with J gene TRBJ2-3, with a tentative D call TRBD2 (5 bases). The germline V gene encodes CDR1 MGHDK and CDR2 SYGVNS. Trimming left V 3 bases short and J 3 bases short, with 10 bases between. The CDR3 runs to 14 residues.

This clone was counted between two and nine times. The chain combines TRBV18 with TRBJ2-1, with a possible D match to TRBD2 (5 bases). Trimming took 2 bases from V and 6 from J, leaving 11 bases between them. This CDR3 spans 14 amino acids. CDR1 and CDR2 (germline): KGHSH, LQKENI. In DNA form, the CDR3 reads TGTGCCAGCTCACCAAACGGGATCGGCAATGAGCAGTTCTTC. Residues: CASSPNGIGNEQFF.

The chain couples TRBV2 to TRBJ1-1, with 9 bases identical to TRBD1. The J segment lost 4 bases and the V segment lost 6 bases, leaving 3 bases of the junction unmatched. Germline-derived CDR1 and CDR2 are SNHLY and FYNNEI. CDR3 length: 13 residues. The CDR3 is CASRKTGGTEAFF. CDR3 nucleotide sequence: TGTGCCAGCAGAAAGACAGGGGGCACTGAAGCTTTCTTT.

The gene calls are TRBV9 and TRBJ1-1, with 9 bases fitting TRBD1. The CDR3 spans 16 residues. V dropped 4 bases and J dropped 5; count of bases not matched to a gene: 12. Germline CDR1 and CDR2: SGDLS and YYNGEE. The CDR3 here is CASSPWTGAVGTEAFF. CDR3 bases: TGTGCCAGCAGCCCTTGGACAGGGGCCGTAGGAACTGAAGCTTTCTTT.

This clone is a singleton in its sample. The chain employs TRBV4-3 and TRBJ1-2; D is perhaps TRBD1 (6 bases). The length of the CDR3 is 14 residues. CDR1 is LGHNA and CDR2 is YSLEER in the germline V gene. The V end lost 1 base, the J end lost 4 bases, and 10 bases lay between the germline ends. The CDR3 DNA reads as TGCGCCAGCAGCCAAGGTCGAGGGGGCTATGGCTACACCTTC. Translating it yields CASSQGRGGYGYTF.